Here is one T cell receptor beta chain with its context. The CDR3 length is 16 residues. Per germline, CDR1 SGHDT and CDR2 YYEEEE. The V end lost 0 bases, the J end lost 9 bases, and 19 bases lay between the germline ends. The data are from a study of blood T cell repertoires in COVID-19. Study-wide background: Samples came from the United States, Italy and Spain, spanning acute and convalescent COVID-19. Sources were T cells, B-cell-depleted T cells, or PBMCs; the material itself was cDNA or gDNA.

The data were produced by immunoSEQ multiplex PCR, yet TCRdb's version contains in-frame clones alone and is incomplete. This sample yields 150,000 or so clones, of which 70% to 80% are seen a single time; roughly 9% belongs to the top ten. The sequencing input was peripheral blood. This clonotype originated in a woman in her forties or fifties with active or convalescent COVID-19. The chain recombines TRBV5-6 with TRBJ1-5; D possibly corresponds to TRBD1 (6 bases). The CDR3 region is CASSLGTRGLRRPQHF. CDR3 sequence (DNA): TGTGCCAGCAGCTTGGGGACAAGGGGGTTGCGTAGGCCCCAGCATTTT.